This TCR beta chain was sequenced for a study of blood T cell repertoires in COVID-19. Study at large: COVID-19 samples from acute and convalescent phases originated in the United States, Italy and Spain. PBMCs, B-cell-depleted T cells, or T cells provided the cDNA or gDNA that made up the material.

Original analysis: Estimation of nucleated cell counts relied on the amplification of reference gene primers. The repertoire was sequenced with immunoSEQ multiplex PCR; TCRdb's copy has only in-frame clones and lacks some. The DNA was the basis for D and trimming; V, J and clone size are from that table. Of around 50,000 clones listed, around 90% are singletons. The trim removed 6 bases at V and 2 bases at J, leaving 6 bases unmatched. From germline, CDR1 is MNHEY and CDR2 SVGAGI. This CDR3 contains 15 residues. This sequence was found in a man in his 70s with active COVID-19. The rearrangement joins TRBV6-5 to TRBJ2-3, with 9 bases identical to TRBD2. Sequenced input: peripheral blood. The CDR3 DNA reads as TGTGCCAGCAGAACTTTAGCGGGGGTCACAGATACGCAGTATTTT. Amino acids: CASRTLAGVTDTQYF.